The 22 T cell receptor beta chains listed next were all sequenced from one sample in a study of blood T cell repertoires in COVID-19. TCRdb's copy holds only in-frame clones and misses some; the assay was immunoSEQ multiplex PCR. The table shows 130,000 to 150,000 clones, with 65% to 85% occurring only once. Specimen: peripheral blood. Every receptor here comes from a man aged 55 to 70 with active or convalescent COVID-19.

The V and J genes are TRBV6-5 and TRBJ2-3; tentative D call: TRBD1 (6 bases). Trimming left V 4 bases short and J 4 bases short, with 12 bases between. CDR3 length: 14 residues. Germline CDR1 MNHEY, CDR2 SVGAGI. The CDR3 here is CASSSTGSADTQYF. The CDR3 DNA reads TGTGCCAGCAGTTCTACAGGGTCCGCAGATACGCAGTATTTT.

This clone was counted between two and nine times. V is TRBV29-1 and J is TRBJ2-5; 7 bases map to TRBD1. Germline CDR1 and CDR2: SQVTM and ANQGSEA. V was pared by 6 bases and J by 5 bases, with 12 bases of the junction left unmatched. CDR3 length: 14 amino acids. Here the CDR3 DNA reads TGCAGCGTCGAGGGACAGAGAAGCGGCGAGACCCAGTACTTC. Translating gives CSVEGQRSGETQYF.

V and J are TRBV5-1 and TRBJ2-5, with D tentatively TRBD2 (6 bases). The germline V gene encodes CDR1 SGHRS and CDR2 YFSETQ. V shed 6 bases and J shed 2 bases, with 20 bases lying between them. This CDR3 comprises 16 residues. The chain's CDR3 is CASMEAGHPGQETQYF. CDR3 DNA: TGCGCCAGCATGGAGGCGGGGCATCCCGGTCAAGAGACCCAGTACTTC. Full variable domain (outside the CDR3, taken from reference TRBV5-1 and TRBJ2-5): KAGVTQTPRYLIKTRGQQVTLSCSPISGHRSVSWYQQTPGQGLQFLFEYFSETQRNKGNFPGRFSGRQFSNSRSEMNVSTLELGDSALYLCASMEAGHPGQETQYFGPGTRLLVL.

The gene calls are TRBV5-1 and TRBJ2-3; 7 nucleotides line up with TRBD2. Germline V lookup: CDR1 SGHRS, CDR2 YFSETQ. The CDR3 sequence is 15 residues long. Trimming cost V 0 bases and J 3 bases; bases outside gene matches: 4. CDR3 loop: CASSLGGRGTDTQYF. CDR3 nucleotide sequence: TGCGCCAGCAGCTTGGGCGGGAGAGGGACAGATACGCAGTATTTT.

The chain joins TRBV27 to TRBJ2-1, with 10 nucleotides matching TRBD1. Germline lookup yields CDR1 MNHEY and CDR2 SMNVEV (reference sequence). CDR3 size: 17 residues. J was trimmed by 8 bases and V by 4 bases; bases with no gene match: 14. The CDR3 region has the DNA TGTGCCAGCAGTTCCCCCGGCCGGGACAGGGGTAGGGATGAGCAGTTCTTC. It codes for CASSSPGRDRGRDEQFF.

V and J are TRBV3-1 (or the pseudogene TRBV3-2) and TRBJ2-1; 7 bases agree with TRBD2. The CDR3 has 15 amino acids. Trimming removed 1 base from V and 5 bases from J; junction bases left unmatched: 5. Germline V gives CDR1 LGHDT, CDR2 YNNKEL (reference sequence). CDR3 amino acids: CASSQVSLANNEQFF. The CDR3, as DNA: TGTGCCAGCAGCCAAGTATCACTAGCGAACAATGAGCAGTTCTTC.

The V call is TRBV5-1, the J call TRBJ2-6; 8 bases map to TRBD1. Trimming took 0 bases from V and 4 from J; bases not matched to a gene: 3. Germline lookup yields CDR1 SGHRS and CDR2 YFSETQ. This CDR3 contains 16 residues. Here the CDR3 reads CASSLGQGPGANVLTF. In DNA, the CDR3 is TGCGCCAGCAGCTTGGGACAGGGGCCCGGGGCCAACGTCCTGACTTTC.

This chain connects TRBV27 to TRBJ2-1; unclear D gene. Germline V gene data show CDR1 as MNHEY and CDR2 as SMNVEV (reference sequence). CDR3 size: 13 residues. V lost 7 bases and J 5 bases, leaving 12 bases between the germline ends. The CDR3 region has the DNA TGTGCCAGCAAGATCGGTGAGGACAATGAGCAGTTCTTC. Its translation: CASKIGEDNEQFF.

The rearrangement uses TRBV7-2 and TRBJ2-2, with 8 bases lining up with TRBD2. Germline V CDR1 and CDR2: SGHTA, FQGNSA. The CDR3 contains 15 residues. V lost 2 bases, J lost 5 bases, and 4 bases stayed unmatched. The CDR3 coding sequence is TGTGCCAGCAGCTTACTAGCGGGCCAGACCGGGGAGCTGTTTTTT. Its protein product is CASSLLAGQTGELFF.

This clone was found a few times. This chain joins TRBV18 and TRBJ2-7; 7 nucleotides line up with TRBD2. V was pared by 2 bases and J by 1 base, with 8 bases of the junction left unmatched. The CDR3 is made up of 16 amino acids. Germline CDR1 reads KGHSH; CDR2 reads LQKENI. For the CDR3, the DNA is TGTGCCAGCTCACCAAAGCTGGGACTAAAATCCTACGAGCAGTACTTC. As protein: CASSPKLGLKSYEQYF.

The rearrangement uses TRBV29-1 and TRBJ2-5; 7 bases are a match to TRBD1. Per the germline V gene, CDR1 is SQVTM and CDR2 is ANQGSEA. The CDR3 is 13 amino acids. J was trimmed by 5 bases and V by 4 bases; bases with no gene match: 7. Written as DNA, the CDR3 is TGCAGCGTTGGACAGGGAAGACAGGAGACCCAGTACTTC. Its translation is CSVGQGRQETQYF.

The CDR3 region is CASSQPGGREQFF. The CDR3 DNA is TGTGCCAGCAGCCAGCCAGGGGGCAGGGAGCAGTTCTTC. The chain employs TRBV5-4 and TRBJ2-1, with TRBD1 identical over 8 bases. CDR1 and CDR2 from the germline V gene are SGHNT and YYREEE (reference sequence). The V gene end was trimmed by 4 bases and the J gene end by 10 bases; junction bases not matched to a gene: 7. The CDR3 is 13 amino acids. The complete variable domain, with remaining parts taken from reference TRBV5-4 and TRBJ2-1, reads ETGVTQSPTHLIKTRGQQVTLRCSSQSGHNTVSWYQQALGQGPQFIFQYYREEENGRGNFPPRFSGLQFPNYSSELNVNALELDDSALYLCASSQPGGREQFFGPGTRLTVL.

The chain combines TRBV30 with TRBJ1-4, with D perhaps TRBD1 (5 bases). V lost 1 base and J 10 bases, leaving 16 bases between the germline ends. Per germline, CDR1 GTSNPN and CDR2 SVGIG (reference sequence). The length of the CDR3 is 14 residues. This CDR3 is CAWSEGIRGGKLFF. The CDR3 nucleotides read TGTGCCTGGAGTGAGGGCATCCGGGGGGGAAAACTGTTTTTT.

This chain joins TRBV6-5 and TRBJ2-7, with D unresolved. Germline CDR1 and CDR2: MNHEY and SVGAGI. V lost 2 bases, J lost 2 bases, and 7 bases lay in between. The CDR3 has 13 residues. CDR3 loop: CASSYGGTYEQYF. The CDR3 DNA follows: TGTGCCAGCAGTTACGGCGGTACCTACGAGCAGTACTTC.

The chain is built from TRBV28 and TRBJ1-3; 7 bases match TRBD1. The CDR3 is 15 amino acids. CDR1 and CDR2 (germline): MDHEN, SYDVKM. J was trimmed by 4 bases and V by 5 bases; bases with no gene match: 8. The CDR3 sequence is CASSTSSGGGNTIYF. CDR3 bases: TGTGCCAGCAGTACCTCCTCAGGGGGGGGAAACACCATATATTTT.

This rearrangement joins TRBV6-2 or TRBV6-3 to TRBJ1-1, with D perhaps TRBD1 (5 bases). The ends were cut back, 0 bases at V and 5 bases at J, with 22 bases in the middle. CDR3 length equals 18 residues. Germline CDR1 MNHEY, CDR2 SVGEGT. CDR3 nucleotide sequence: TGTGCCAGCAGTTACTCGATGGTGGTAGGGGACTCTGGGACTGAAGCTTTCTTT. Amino acid sequence: CASSYSMVVGDSGTEAFF.

The rearrangement joins TRBV14 to TRBJ2-1; TRBD2 agrees at 10 bases. Unmatched junction bases numbered 6, after V lost 6 bases and J lost 7 bases. The CDR3 length is 14 residues. Germline CDR1 is SGHDN and CDR2 is FVKESK. The CDR3 is CASSGLAGVNEQFF. The CDR3, as DNA: TGTGCCAGCAGTGGGCTAGCGGGAGTTAATGAGCAGTTCTTC.

The gene calls are TRBV7-3 and TRBJ2-1, with D tentatively TRBD1 (6 bases). This CDR3 region has 15 residues. The germline gives CDR1 SGHTA, CDR2 FQGTGA. Trimming took 0 bases from V and 8 from J, leaving 14 bases between them. The DNA for the CDR3 is TGTGCCAGCAGCTTAACCCCAGGGGTGTACGATGAGCAGTTCTTC. It yields the protein CASSLTPGVYDEQFF. Together with reference TRBV7-3 and TRBJ2-1, the CDR3 gives the full variable domain: GAGVSQTPSNKVTEKGKYVELRCDPISGHTALYWYRQSLGQGPEFLIYFQGTGAADDSGLPNDRFFAVRPEGSVSTLKIQRTERGDSAVYLCASSLTPGVYDEQFFGPGTRLTVL.

J is TRBJ2-5 and V is TRBV9; perhaps TRBD2 as D (6 bases). Trimming removed 6 bases from V and 7 bases from J, with 31 bases in between. Per germline, CDR1 SGDLS and CDR2 YYNGEE. The CDR3 runs 18 residues. The CDR3 is CASTRGHGGTGIQGTQYF. The CDR3 DNA follows: TGTGCCAGCACCCGAGGACATGGGGGGACTGGTATTCAGGGGACCCAGTACTTC. The whole variable domain, filled in from reference TRBV9 and TRBJ2-5, reads DSGVTQTPKHLITATGQRVTLRCSPRSGDLSVYWYQQSLDQGLQFLIQYYNGEERAKGNILERFSAQQFPDLHSELNLSSLELGDSALYFCASTRGHGGTGIQGTQYFGPGTRLLVL.

The rearrangement joins TRBV4-1 to TRBJ1-2, with TRBD1 identical over 8 bases. Germline assignment: CDR1 MGHRA and CDR2 YSYEKL. V gave up 0 bases and J gave up 8 bases; unmatched junction bases: 8. This CDR3 spans 15 amino acids. CDR3 protein: CASSQEQQGDFGYTF. The CDR3 DNA reads TGCGCCAGCAGCCAAGAGCAACAGGGGGACTTCGGCTACACCTTC.

CDR3 loop: CASSASGSGNEQFF. The CDR3 DNA is TGCGCCAGCAGTGCTAGCGGGAGCGGCAATGAGCAGTTCTTC. V is TRBV10-2 and J is TRBJ2-1, with 10 bases identical to TRBD2. The CDR3 totals 14 residues. The ends lost 4 bases at V and 6 bases at J; junction bases unmatched: 3. Germline CDR1 reads WSHSY; CDR2 reads SAAADI.

This sequence joins TRBV5-5 and TRBJ1-6; 8 bases map to TRBD1. V was pared by 4 bases and J by 13 bases, with 10 bases of the junction left unmatched. Germline assignment: CDR1 SGHKS and CDR2 YYEKEE (reference sequence). The CDR3 is 14 amino acids. The CDR3 DNA sequence: TGTGCCAGCAGCATAGGACAGGGCCCTAATCCCCTCCACTTT. Protein product: CASSIGQGPNPLHF.